The next 22 T cell receptor beta chains were all read from a single sample in a study of CD8 T cells in Susac syndrome. A quantity of about 0.5 to 1 ug RNA underwent reverse transcription using random hexamers. One entry per CDR3 protein results from TCRdb running MiXCR on the immunoSEQ multiplex PCR reads. This table has about 94,000 distinct CDR3 sequences, around 94% appearing once. Specimen: CD4+ T cells from PBMCs. Every receptor here comes from a human donor with Susac syndrome.

The J gene is TRBJ2-7, the V gene TRBV6-2 or TRBV6-3; D ambiguous. The CDR3 has 12 amino acids. Trimming removed 4 bases at V and 2 bases at J, with 6 bases between. Germline CDR1 is MNHEY and CDR2 is SVGEGT. The CDR3 protein is CASSLPTYEQYF. The CDR3 DNA follows: TGTGCCAGCAGTTTACCGACCTACGAGCAGTACTTC.

The CDR3: CSVAVTQGGNQPQHF. CDR3 DNA sequence: TGCAGCGTTGCGGTAACTCAGGGTGGCAATCAGCCCCAGCATTTT. V is TRBV29-1 and J is TRBJ1-5, with D possibly being TRBD1 (5 bases). Trimming shortened V by 4 bases and J by 2 bases, and 15 bases separated the two germline ends. The CDR3 consists of 15 residues. From germline, CDR1 is SQVTM and CDR2 ANQGSEA.

This chain uses TRBV6-5 with TRBJ1-2; 10 nucleotides align to TRBD1. This CDR3 comprises 15 residues. From germline, CDR1 is MNHEY and CDR2 SVGAGI. V trimming: 4 bases; J trimming: 8 bases; junction bases outside the gene matches: 10. Here the CDR3 reads CASSSKDRGSGGYTF. For the CDR3, the DNA is TGTGCCAGCAGTTCCAAGGACAGGGGGAGTGGCGGCTACACCTTC.

The V call is TRBV30, the J call TRBJ1-1; D is uncertain. This CDR3 comprises 13 residues. Germline assignment: CDR1 GTSNPN and CDR2 SVGIG (reference sequence). Deletions cut 3 bases from V and 0 bases from J, with 8 bases between. The CDR3, as DNA: TGTGCCTGGAGCGATCAGTTGAACACTGAAGCTTTCTTT. Its protein is CAWSDQLNTEAFF. The full variable domain, its missing parts supplied by reference TRBV30 and TRBJ1-1, is SQTIHQWPATLVQPVGSPLSLECTVEGTSNPNLYWYRQAAGRGLQLLFYSVGIGQISSEVPQNLSASRPQDRQFILSSKKLLLSDSGFYLCAWSDQLNTEAFFGQGTRLTVV.

J is TRBJ1-1 and V is TRBV20-1, with a weak D call TRBD1 (6 bases). From germline, CDR1 is DFQATT and CDR2 SNEGSKA (reference sequence). There are 13 residues in the CDR3. Trimming took 5 bases from V and 11 from J, leaving 21 bases between them. CDR3: CSARSGQLSGAFF. DNA of the CDR3: TGCAGTGCTCGTTCGGGACAACTTTCGGGGGCTTTCTTT.

The chain recombines TRBV7-2 with TRBJ1-2; TRBD1 might be the D (5 bases). The CDR3 is made up of 15 amino acids. Trimming stripped 1 base from V and 5 bases from J, with 14 bases between. Germline CDR1 SGHTA, CDR2 FQGNSA. The CDR3 here is CASSLDPGRPYGYTF. CDR3 nucleotides: TGTGCCAGCAGCTTAGATCCGGGGCGACCTTATGGCTACACCTTC.

The chain employs TRBV18 and TRBJ2-1; D is perhaps TRBD1 (7 bases). Germline V CDR1 and CDR2: KGHSH, LQKENI. This CDR3 spans 16 amino acids. Trimming removed 3 bases at V and 6 bases at J, with 18 bases between. The CDR3 DNA sequence: TGTGCCAGCTCACCCGGCGGACAGGTGGGAGGCAATGAGCAGTTCTTC. The encoded protein is CASSPGGQVGGNEQFF.

The chain recombines TRBV20-1 with TRBJ2-5; weak D call: TRBD1 (6 bases). The germline V gene has CDR1 DFQATT and CDR2 SNEGSKA (reference sequence). Trimming cost V 3 bases and J 2 bases, with 10 bases left between them. There are 13 residues in the CDR3. CDR3: CSARGALQETQYF. The DNA of the CDR3 is TGCAGTGCTAGGGGGGCCCTACAAGAGACCCAGTACTTC.

This rearrangement joins TRBV30 to TRBJ1-3; the D gene is possibly TRBD1 (6 bases). Germline V lookup: CDR1 GTSNPN, CDR2 SVGIG (reference sequence). The length of the CDR3 is 15 residues. V was trimmed by 3 bases and J by 10 bases, leaving 22 bases between them. In DNA form, the CDR3 reads TGTGCCTGGAGCACACAGGGTAGGGGGACTGGGACCATATATTTT. Translated: CAWSTQGRGTGTIYF.

The CDR3 DNA follows: TGTGCCAGCAACCAAAATAATTCACCCCTCCACTTT. Protein: CASNQNNSPLHF. The chain couples TRBV28 to TRBJ1-6; D is unresolved. The CDR3 length is 12 residues. Trimming took off 7 bases at V and 5 bases at J, with 6 bases between the two ends. From germline, CDR1 is MDHEN and CDR2 SYDVKM.

CDR3: CASSLSGLRELVYF. The DNA of the CDR3 is TGTGCCAGCAGTTTATCGGGTTTGCGAGAGTTGGTTTATTTT. V is TRBV27 and J is TRBJ2-3; D gene uncertain. Germline values: CDR1 MNHEY, CDR2 SMNVEV (reference sequence). Trimming removed 0 bases at V and 15 bases at J, with 19 bases between. The CDR3 sequence is 14 residues long.

The V call is TRBV6-2 or TRBV6-3, the J call TRBJ2-5, with TRBD2 matching over 11 bases. V lost 6 bases, J lost 9 bases, and 9 bases stayed unmatched. CDR3 length equals 14 residues. Looked up from germline, CDR1 is MNHEY and CDR2 is SVGEGT. The CDR3 nucleotides are TGTGCCAGCAGCGGGACTAGCGGTTTGGCGGCCCAGTACTTC. Its translation: CASSGTSGLAAQYF.

The chain combines TRBV12-3 or TRBV12-4 with TRBJ1-3; D gene ambiguous. The CDR3 totals 11 residues. Trimming removed 4 bases from V and 12 bases from J, with 10 bases in between. For the CDR3, the DNA is TGTGCCAGCAGTTCCAGTTCGTACATATATTTT. It encodes CASSSSSYIYF.

The V gene is TRBV30, the J gene TRBJ1-1; D is ambiguous. Deletions cut 2 bases from V and 4 bases from J, with 11 bases between. This CDR3 spans 13 amino acids. In germline, CDR1 is GTSNPN, CDR2 SVGIG (reference sequence). The CDR3 coding sequence is TGTGCCTGGAGTCCGGATATACGCACTGAAGCTTTCTTT. Amino acid sequence: CAWSPDIRTEAFF.

This chain joins TRBV7-9 and TRBJ2-5; possible D gene TRBD1, 5 bases. The CDR3 length is 13 residues. Per germline, CDR1 SEHNR and CDR2 FQNEAQ (reference sequence). V lost 5 bases and J 2 bases, leaving 9 bases between the germline ends. This CDR3 reads CASSLDNQETQYF. CDR3 coding DNA: TGTGCCAGCAGCCTGGACAATCAAGAGACCCAGTACTTC.

The chain has TRBV30 and TRBJ1-2; D is undetermined. The germline V and J ends were trimmed by 2 bases and 6 bases, with 4 bases remaining between them. The germline V gene encodes CDR1 GTSNPN and CDR2 SVGIG (reference sequence). There are 10 residues in the CDR3. In nucleotides, the CDR3 is TGTGCCTGGAGTTACAATGGCTACACCTTC. Its translation: CAWSYNGYTF.

This clonotype was seen just once. The chain joins TRBV4-3 to TRBJ2-2; D is uncertain. V lost 0 bases to trimming and J lost 4 bases, with 6 bases between them. Germline V gene sequence: CDR1 LGHNA, CDR2 YSLEER. This CDR3 is built from 14 residues. CDR3 loop: CASSQEGSTGELFF. The CDR3 DNA reads TGCGCCAGCAGCCAAGAGGGGTCCACCGGGGAGCTGTTTTTT.

This clonotype was observed once. J is TRBJ2-2 and V is TRBV24-1, with no clear D. V dropped 10 bases and J dropped 0 bases, with 11 bases sitting between them. This CDR3 region has 14 residues. Germline CDR1 is KGHDR and CDR2 is SFDVKD. The CDR3 DNA is TGTGCCACGGGATCCGGTACGAACACCGGGGAGCTGTTTTTT. Its protein is CATGSGTNTGELFF.

This sequence joins TRBV7-2 and TRBJ1-5; D is possibly TRBD1 (5 bases). Germline CDR1 reads SGHTA; CDR2 reads FQGNSA. The CDR3 loop spans 13 amino acids. Trimming removed 6 bases at V and 7 bases at J, with 13 bases between. The DNA for the CDR3 is TGTGCCAGCAGTGAACCGGGGGAGCAGCCCCAGCATTTT. Its translation is CASSEPGEQPQHF.

The chain links TRBV20-1 to TRBJ2-2; D is possibly TRBD1 (6 bases). The CDR3 consists of 14 residues. The V gene's germline CDR1 is DFQATT and CDR2 SNEGSKA (reference sequence). Trimming left V 3 bases short and J 1 base short, with 9 bases between. The DNA for the CDR3 is TGCAGTGCTAGCAGACAGGAGAACACCGGGGAGCTGTTTTTT. Its translation is CSASRQENTGELFF.

The chain is built from TRBV20-1 and TRBJ2-5; TRBD2 matches at 11 bases. The CDR3 loop spans 14 amino acids. Per germline, CDR1 DFQATT and CDR2 SNEGSKA (reference sequence). Trimming removed 6 bases from V and 3 bases from J; junction bases left unmatched: 6. CDR3: CSADASGRKETQYF. DNA for the CDR3: TGCAGTGCCGACGCTAGCGGGAGGAAAGAGACCCAGTACTTC.

The chain couples TRBV3-1 to TRBJ2-3; D not certain. The CDR3 spans 15 residues. Trimming stripped 5 bases from V and 0 bases from J, with 12 bases between. Germline values: CDR1 LGHDT, CDR2 YNNKEL (reference sequence). DNA for the CDR3: TGTGCCAGCAGCGCAGCCTTCCTCAGCACAGATACGCAGTATTTT. Translating it yields CASSAAFLSTDTQYF.